The 32 T cell receptor beta chains listed next were all sequenced from one sample in a study of blood T cell repertoires in COVID-19. Method: immunoSEQ multiplex PCR; TCRdb's copy keeps in-frame clones and lacks some. This table holds over 35,000 clones, 60% to 85% found once. The sample taken for sequencing was peripheral blood. Receptors originate from a man in his fifties or sixties with active COVID-19.

The chain carries TRBV19 and TRBJ1-2, with 9 bases lining up with TRBD1. This CDR3 has 16 amino acids. The V and J ends lost 5 bases and 8 bases, in that order; junction bases with no gene match: 15. CDR1 is LNHDA and CDR2 is SQIVND in the germline V gene (reference sequence). Here the CDR3 DNA reads TGTGCCAGTAGTCCGGGACAGGGTGTATCGGGCCGAGGCTACACCTTC. This gives the protein CASSPGQGVSGRGYTF.

The V gene is TRBV5-8, the J gene TRBJ2-2, with 7 bases lining up with TRBD1. The trim removed 4 bases at V and 2 bases at J, leaving 17 bases unmatched. The CDR3 is 19 residues long. Looked up from germline, CDR1 is SGHTS and CDR2 is YDEGEE. CDR3 DNA sequence: TGTGCCAGCAGCCATCGCCGGGACAGATGGCAATCAAACACCGGGGAGCTGTTTTTT. Translated: CASSHRRDRWQSNTGELFF.

This clone has just one count. The chain carries TRBV28 and TRBJ1-5; D is possibly TRBD1 (5 bases). The CDR3 spans 13 residues. Per the germline V gene, CDR1 is MDHEN and CDR2 is SYDVKM. The V and J ends lost 7 bases and 12 bases respectively, with 19 bases between them. CDR3: CASTPETDKGQHF. The CDR3 DNA is TGTGCCAGCACCCCGGAGACAGATAAGGGCCAGCATTTT.

The V call is TRBV10-3, the J call TRBJ1-2, with 9 nucleotides matching TRBD1. This CDR3 is 14 amino acids long. Germline V gene lookup returns CDR1 ENHRY and CDR2 SYGVKD. V was pared by 4 bases and J by 7 bases, with 7 bases of the junction left unmatched. The CDR3 DNA sequence: TGTGCCATCAGTGGGGGACAGGGTGTAGGTGGCTACACCTTC. Protein sequence: CAISGGQGVGGYTF.

This clone appeared a few times. Distinct nucleotide sequences in the sample also encode this CDR3. This chain uses TRBV6-1 with TRBJ1-1; TRBD1 aligns across 9 bases. This CDR3 comprises 12 residues. V lost 2 bases and J lost 11; bases outside the gene matches: 3. Germline values: CDR1 MNHNS, CDR2 SASEGT. CDR3 protein: CASSETGGEAFF. CDR3 sequence (DNA): TGTGCCAGCAGTGAAACAGGGGGCGAGGCTTTCTTT.

The gene calls are TRBV9 and TRBJ1-6; no definite D call. The germline V and J ends were trimmed by 0 bases and 0 bases, with 7 bases remaining between them. The CDR3 covers 16 residues. The germline V gene has CDR1 SGDLS and CDR2 YYNGEE. This chain's CDR3 is CASSVGLSSYNSPLHF. CDR3 in DNA: TGTGCCAGCAGCGTAGGACTGAGCTCCTATAATTCACCCCTCCACTTT.

The rearrangement uses TRBV6-5 and TRBJ1-2; no clear D gene. The CDR3 totals 14 residues. CDR1 is MNHEY and CDR2 is SVGAGI in the germline V gene. Trimming shortened V by 0 bases and J by 3 bases, and 8 bases separated the two germline ends. CDR3 region: CASSYSPGDYGYTF. DNA for the CDR3: TGTGCCAGCAGTTACTCCCCAGGTGACTATGGCTACACCTTC.

The rearrangement links TRBV7-2 to TRBJ1-1; maybe TRBD1 (5 bases). CDR3 length: 16 residues. Trimming stripped 1 base from V and 1 base from J, with 13 bases between. Per germline, CDR1 SGHTA and CDR2 FQGNSA. This CDR3 is CASSLGGAQRNTEAFF. DNA for the CDR3: TGTGCCAGCAGCTTAGGGGGCGCGCAGCGGAACACTGAAGCTTTCTTT. Looking up the rest from reference TRBV7-2 and TRBJ1-1 gives the full variable domain: GAGVSQSPSNKVTEKGKDVELRCDPISGHTALYWYRQSLGQGLEFLIYFQGNSAPDKSGLPSDRFSAERTGGSVSTLTIQRTQQEDSAVYLCASSLGGAQRNTEAFFGQGTRLTVV.

In this sample, this clone turned up a few times. This rearrangement joins TRBV7-2 to TRBJ1-1; no reliable D call. CDR3 length: 12 residues. In germline, CDR1 is SGHTA, CDR2 FQGNSA. Trimming removed 1 base at V and 11 bases at J, with 11 bases between. CDR3 sequence reads: CASSLVSNFAFF. CDR3 DNA sequence: TGTGCCAGCAGCTTAGTCTCGAACTTCGCTTTCTTT.

This clone was detected a few times. The chain links TRBV6-5 to TRBJ1-2, with 12 bases aligning to TRBD1. This CDR3 is built from 14 residues. V shed 2 bases and J 8 bases; nucleotides not matched to a gene: 3. The germline V gene has CDR1 MNHEY and CDR2 SVGAGI. DNA of the CDR3: TGTGCCAGCAGTTACGCCGGGACAGGGGGCGGCTACACCTTC. Protein sequence: CASSYAGTGGGYTF.

The chain couples TRBV7-2 to TRBJ1-1; the match to TRBD1 covers 9 bases. The CDR3 covers 14 residues. Per germline, CDR1 SGHTA and CDR2 FQGNSA. Unmatched junction bases numbered 6, after V lost 5 bases and J lost 5 bases. The CDR3 loop reads CASSPTGGLTEAFF. DNA for the CDR3: TGTGCCAGCAGCCCTACAGGGGGCCTGACTGAAGCTTTCTTT.

J is TRBJ2-5 and V is TRBV5-4, with 9 bases matching TRBD2. CDR1 SGHNT and CDR2 YYREEE come from the germline V gene (reference sequence). CDR3 length equals 15 residues. The trim removed 2 bases at V and 7 bases at J, leaving 9 bases unmatched. The CDR3 loop reads CASSLPSSGIGTQYF. CDR3 sequence (DNA): TGTGCCAGCAGCTTACCTTCTAGCGGGATTGGGACCCAGTACTTC.

This clone appeared a single time. The chain joins TRBV6-2 or TRBV6-3 to TRBJ1-5; D not certain. Trimming took off 1 base at V and 5 bases at J, with 6 bases between the two ends. There are 13 residues in the CDR3. Germline assignment: CDR1 MNHEY and CDR2 SVGEGT. The CDR3 DNA reads TGTGCCAGCAGTTACTTAAGAGATCAGCCCCAGCATTTT. It yields the protein CASSYLRDQPQHF.

The rearrangement uses TRBV11-2 and TRBJ1-6; 9 bases are shared with TRBD1. The V segment lost 5 bases and the J segment 7 bases; nucleotides outside the gene matches: 6. The CDR3 sequence is 15 residues long. Looked up from germline, CDR1 is SGHAT and CDR2 is FQNNGV. In DNA, the CDR3 is TGTGCCAGCAGCCGGCGGACAGGGGAGAATTCACCCCTCCACTTT. Translated: CASSRRTGENSPLHF.

J is TRBJ2-1 and V is TRBV20-1; D is perhaps TRBD2 (6 bases). V lost 3 bases and J 14 bases, leaving 14 bases between the germline ends. This CDR3 has 11 residues. The germline V gene encodes CDR1 DFQATT and CDR2 SNEGSKA (reference sequence). The CDR3 DNA reads as TGCAGTGCTAGGATGGGGGGTTCGGAGTTCTTC. This gives the protein CSARMGGSEFF.

The chain joins TRBV5-4 to TRBJ2-3; 12 positions match TRBD2. This CDR3 comprises 15 residues. The J segment lost 0 bases and the V segment lost 8 bases, leaving 4 bases of the junction unmatched. The V gene's germline CDR1 is SGHNT and CDR2 YYREEE (reference sequence). CDR3 nucleotides: TGTGCCAGTAGACTAGCGGGGGACAGCACAGATACGCAGTATTTT. This translates into CASRLAGDSTDTQYF. Full variable domain (rest looked up from reference TRBV5-4 and TRBJ2-3): ETGVTQSPTHLIKTRGQQVTLRCSSQSGHNTVSWYQQALGQGPQFIFQYYREEENGRGNFPPRFSGLQFPNYSSELNVNALELDDSALYLCASRLAGDSTDTQYFGPGTRLTVL.

The chain joins TRBV10-3 to TRBJ1-1, with TRBD1 matching 9 bases. Trimming removed 6 bases from V and 4 bases from J; junction bases left unmatched: 3. CDR1 is ENHRY, CDR2 SYGVKD, per germline. This CDR3 has 13 amino acids. The CDR3 coding sequence is TGTGCCATCAGGGGACAGGGTCCCACTGAAGCTTTCTTT. Translating gives CAIRGQGPTEAFF.

This chain uses TRBV30 with TRBJ1-4; 9 bases fit TRBD1. V lost 2 bases, J lost 8 bases, and 9 bases stayed unmatched. Per the germline V gene, CDR1 is GTSNPN and CDR2 is SVGIG (reference sequence). This CDR3 is built from 15 residues. For the CDR3, the DNA is TGTGCCTGGAGTCTAACAGGGGGCGCCTGGGAAAAACTGTTTTTT. Translating it yields CAWSLTGGAWEKLFF.

This sequence joins TRBV4-3 and TRBJ1-2; D is perhaps TRBD1 (5 bases). Trimming removed 0 bases from V and 8 bases from J, with 19 bases in between. The CDR3 extends over 16 amino acids. Germline-derived CDR1 and CDR2 are LGHNA and YSLEER. CDR3 protein: CASSQDFVGAGRGYTF. CDR3 nucleotides: TGCGCCAGCAGCCAAGATTTCGTGGGTGCAGGGCGAGGCTACACCTTC.

V and J are TRBV4-1 and TRBJ2-1; 9 nucleotides line up with TRBD2. CDR1 is MGHRA, CDR2 YSYEKL, per germline. The ends lost 1 base at V and 7 bases at J; junction bases unmatched: 5. There are 15 residues in the CDR3. The CDR3 loop is CASSQVRGGNNEQFF. Written as DNA, the CDR3 is TGCGCCAGCAGCCAAGTGCGGGGGGGCAATAATGAGCAGTTCTTC.

This chain connects TRBV11-3 to TRBJ1-1; no clear D. Trimming pared 1 base from V and 6 bases from J, leaving 9 bases between. Germline CDR1 SGHNT, CDR2 YENEEA. There are 13 residues in the CDR3. CDR3 sequence (DNA): TGTGCCAGCAGCTTAGTGGCCGCCGCTGAAGCTTTCTTT. This codes for CASSLVAAAEAFF.

J is TRBJ2-1 and V is TRBV27; D gene uncertain. Germline CDR1 is MNHEY and CDR2 is SMNVEV (reference sequence). The CDR3 consists of 11 residues. Trimming removed 7 bases at V and 4 bases at J, with 5 bases between. The CDR3 DNA reads TGTGCCAGCATCGAGTACAATGAGCAGTTCTTC. This encodes CASIEYNEQFF.

The rearrangement links TRBV27 to TRBJ1-1; 7 bases agree with TRBD1. CDR1 and CDR2 (germline): MNHEY, SMNVEV (reference sequence). V shed 4 bases and J 2 bases; nucleotides not matched to a gene: 7. The CDR3 is made up of 15 amino acids. Here the CDR3 reads CASSSWTGVNTEAFF. The CDR3 DNA is TGTGCCAGCAGTTCCTGGACAGGAGTTAACACTGAAGCTTTCTTT.

This chain links TRBV5-6 with TRBJ1-6, with 12 bases matching TRBD1. V was pared by 5 bases and J by 9 bases, with 3 bases of the junction left unmatched. The length of the CDR3 is 14 residues. Germline lookup yields CDR1 SGHDT and CDR2 YYEEEE. This CDR3 reads CASSGDRGLSPLHF. CDR3 bases: TGTGCCAGCAGTGGGGACAGGGGGCTTTCACCCCTCCACTTT.

The chain combines TRBV9 with TRBJ1-1, with D tentatively TRBD1 (5 bases). CDR1 and CDR2 from the germline V gene are SGDLS and YYNGEE. This CDR3 is built from 15 residues. Between the trimmed V and J ends, which lost 0 bases and 0 bases, there was a span of 9 bases. This CDR3 reads CASSVVAGLNTEAFF. CDR3 coding DNA: TGTGCCAGCAGCGTAGTGGCAGGGTTGAACACTGAAGCTTTCTTT.

This chain joins TRBV7-6 and TRBJ2-7; no clear D. Per germline, CDR1 SGHVS and CDR2 FNYEAQ. Between the trimmed V and J ends, which lost 0 bases and 0 bases, there was a span of 9 bases. This CDR3 has 15 amino acids. The DNA of the CDR3 is TGTGCCAGCAGCTTAGCGGCCCGGAGCTCCTACGAGCAGTACTTC. As protein: CASSLAARSSYEQYF.

The chain uses TRBV2 and TRBJ1-1; 7 nucleotides agree with TRBD1. CDR1 and CDR2 (germline): SNHLY, FYNNEI. With V trimmed by 6 bases and J by 3 bases, 19 bases remained unmatched. The CDR3 has 18 amino acids. The CDR3 DNA sequence: TGTGCCAGCAGATCCTGGAGGGACAGTGCGATTAGGGACACTGAAGCTTTCTTT. This sequence encodes CASRSWRDSAIRDTEAFF.

The chain is built from TRBV30 and TRBJ1-2, with D unclear. Germline lookup yields CDR1 GTSNPN and CDR2 SVGIG (reference sequence). Trimming shortened V by 2 bases and J by 6 bases, and 13 bases separated the two germline ends. The CDR3 is 13 residues long. The CDR3 reads CAWSTGYYDGYTF. CDR3 in DNA: TGTGCCTGGAGTACCGGGTATTATGATGGCTACACCTTC.

The chain is built from TRBV2 and TRBJ1-5; D is undetermined. Between the trimmed V and J ends, which lost 3 bases and 3 bases, there was a span of 12 bases. The CDR3 totals 15 residues. Germline values: CDR1 SNHLY, CDR2 FYNNEI. CDR3 loop: CASSDPVSSNQPQHF. The CDR3 DNA reads TGTGCCAGCAGTGATCCGGTTAGTTCCAATCAGCCCCAGCATTTT.

The genes are TRBV18 and TRBJ2-5; 7 bases agree with TRBD1. Germline V lookup: CDR1 KGHSH, CDR2 LQKENI. Trimming removed 8 bases from V and 1 base from J; junction bases left unmatched: 4. This CDR3 spans 13 amino acids. The CDR3: CASAGTVQETQYF. The CDR3 bases are TGTGCCAGCGCTGGGACAGTCCAAGAGACCCAGTACTTC.

The genes are TRBV6-6 and TRBJ2-3; TRBD2 might be the D (6 bases). From germline, CDR1 is MNHNY and CDR2 SVGAGI (reference sequence). The CDR3 consists of 12 residues. V dropped 0 bases and J dropped 14 bases, with 12 bases sitting between them. As DNA, the CDR3 is TGTGCCAGCAGTTACTCGTCTAGCGCAAGGTATTTT. Its translation: CASSYSSSARYF.

This clone was found a few times. The chain links TRBV28 to TRBJ1-1, with 7 bases lining up with TRBD1. The length of the CDR3 is 15 residues. V was pared by 5 bases and J by 5 bases, with 11 bases of the junction left unmatched. In germline, CDR1 is MDHEN, CDR2 SYDVKM. This chain's CDR3 is CASSPLQGRRTEAFF. Here the CDR3 DNA reads TGTGCCAGCAGTCCATTACAGGGGAGAAGGACTGAAGCTTTCTTT.